This T cell receptor beta chain was sequenced during a study of response to subunit inactivated influenza vaccine. Study-level findings and limits: Authors suggested few new T cells are recruited by each seasonal influenza vaccination.

Trimming pared 0 bases from V and 7 bases from J, leaving 3 bases between. The CDR3 loop spans 10 amino acids. Germline-derived CDR1 and CDR2 are SQVTM and ANQGSEA. This clonotype was recorded at least ten times. What it binds is not known. One entry per CDR3 protein, called by TCRdb with MiXCR from the RT-PCR reads. Of some 480,000 distinct CDR3 sequences in the sample, roughly 9.8% were seen once. This sample comprised PBMCs from blood, obtained roughly 45 days after vaccination. The clonotype was recovered from a man aged 45 to 65 who received an inactivated influenza vaccine. The chain recombines TRBV29-1 with TRBJ1-2; D is unresolved. CDR3 protein: CSVEESGYTF. CDR3 nucleotides: TGCAGCGTTGAAGAAAGTGGCTACACCTTC.